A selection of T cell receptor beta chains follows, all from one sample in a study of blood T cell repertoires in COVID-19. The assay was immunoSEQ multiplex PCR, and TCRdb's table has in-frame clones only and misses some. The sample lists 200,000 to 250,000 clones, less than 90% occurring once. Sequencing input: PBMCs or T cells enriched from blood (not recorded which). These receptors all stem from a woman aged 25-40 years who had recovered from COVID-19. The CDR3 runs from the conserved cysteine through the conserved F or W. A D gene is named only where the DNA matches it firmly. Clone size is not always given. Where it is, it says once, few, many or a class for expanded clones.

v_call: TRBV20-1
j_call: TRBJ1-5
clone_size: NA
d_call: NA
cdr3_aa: CSAEGDQPQHF
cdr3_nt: TGCAGTGCAGAAGGAGATCAGCCCCAGCATTTT

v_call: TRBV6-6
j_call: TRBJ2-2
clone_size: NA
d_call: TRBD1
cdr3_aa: CASRAAGGGGELFF
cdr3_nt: TGTGCCAGCAGAGCGGCAGGGGGCGGCGGGGAGCTGTTTTTT

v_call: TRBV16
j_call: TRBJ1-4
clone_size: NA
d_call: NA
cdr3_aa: CASSQETGLFEKLFF
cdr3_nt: TGTGCCAGCAGCCAGGAGACAGGCTTATTTGAAAAACTGTTTTTT

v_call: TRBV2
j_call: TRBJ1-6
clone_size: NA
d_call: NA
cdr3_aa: CASSIRGSYNSPLHF
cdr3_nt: TGTGCCAGCAGTATCAGAGGCTCCTATAATTCACCCCTCCACTTT

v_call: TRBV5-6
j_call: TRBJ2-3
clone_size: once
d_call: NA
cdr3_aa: CASSLDRLDRFTDTQYF
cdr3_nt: TGTGCCAGCAGCTTAGATCGACTTGACAGGTTCACAGATACGCAGTATTTT

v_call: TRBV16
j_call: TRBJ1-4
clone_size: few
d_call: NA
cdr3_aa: CASSQSGTPNEKLFF
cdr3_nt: TGTGCCAGCAGCCAATCGGGGACACCTAATGAAAAACTGTTTTTT

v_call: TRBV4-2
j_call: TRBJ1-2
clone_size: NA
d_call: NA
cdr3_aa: CASSQDRFEGYGYTF
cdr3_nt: TGTGCCAGCAGCCAAGATCGGTTCGAGGGTTATGGCTACACCTTC

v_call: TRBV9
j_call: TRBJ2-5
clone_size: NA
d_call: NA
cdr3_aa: CASSAPHLETQYF
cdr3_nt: TGTGCCAGCAGCGCCCCACATCTGGAGACCCAGTACTTC

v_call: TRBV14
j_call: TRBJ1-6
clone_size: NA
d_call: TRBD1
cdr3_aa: CASSQDRGRSPLHF
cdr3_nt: TGTGCCAGCAGCCAGGACAGGGGAAGGTCACCCCTCCACTTT

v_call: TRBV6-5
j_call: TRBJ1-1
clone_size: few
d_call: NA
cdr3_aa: CASSRGGGTEAFF
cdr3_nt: TGTGCCAGCAGCCGGGGAGGGGGCACTGAAGCTTTCTTT

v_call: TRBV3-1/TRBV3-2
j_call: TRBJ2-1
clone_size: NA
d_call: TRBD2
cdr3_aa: CASSQDTTSGGNEQFF
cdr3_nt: TGTGCCAGCAGCCAAGATACAACTAGCGGCGGCAATGAGCAGTTCTTC

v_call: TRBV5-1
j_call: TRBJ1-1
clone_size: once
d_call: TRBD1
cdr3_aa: CASSSGQYTEAFF
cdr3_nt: TGCGCCAGCAGCTCGGGACAGTACACTGAAGCTTTCTTT

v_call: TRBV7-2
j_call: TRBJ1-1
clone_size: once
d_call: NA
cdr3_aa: CASSSSGVDTEAFF
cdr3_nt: TGTGCCAGCAGCTCTTCGGGGGTCGACACTGAAGCTTTCTTT

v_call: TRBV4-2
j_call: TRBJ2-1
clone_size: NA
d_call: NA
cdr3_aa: CASSQAGTPRRDEQFF
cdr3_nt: TGTGCCAGCAGCCAAGCAGGGACTCCCCGGAGGGATGAGCAGTTCTTC

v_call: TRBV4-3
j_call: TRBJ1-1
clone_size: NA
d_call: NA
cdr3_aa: CASSFRHGVNTEAFF
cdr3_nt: TGCGCCAGCAGTTTCCGCCACGGGGTGAACACTGAAGCTTTCTTT

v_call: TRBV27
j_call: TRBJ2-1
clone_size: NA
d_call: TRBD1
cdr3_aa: CASMGQTYNEQFF
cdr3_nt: TGTGCCAGCATGGGACAGACCTACAATGAGCAGTTCTTC

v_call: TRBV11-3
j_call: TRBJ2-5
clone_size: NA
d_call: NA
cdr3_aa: CASSLGGGETQYF
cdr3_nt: TGTGCCAGCAGCTTAGGAGGGGGAGAGACCCAGTACTTC

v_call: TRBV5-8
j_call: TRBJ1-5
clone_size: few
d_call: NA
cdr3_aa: CASSRQSNQPQHF
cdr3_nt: TGTGCCAGCAGTCGACAGAGCAATCAGCCCCAGCATTTT

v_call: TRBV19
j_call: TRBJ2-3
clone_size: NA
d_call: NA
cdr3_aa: CASSIGGGLPITDTQYF
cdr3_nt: TGTGCCAGTAGTATTGGTGGAGGACTACCAATCACAGATACGCAGTATTTT

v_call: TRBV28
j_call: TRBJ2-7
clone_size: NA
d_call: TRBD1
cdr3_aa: CASTHADRFEQYF
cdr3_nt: TGTGCCAGCACCCATGCGGACAGGTTTGAGCAGTACTTC

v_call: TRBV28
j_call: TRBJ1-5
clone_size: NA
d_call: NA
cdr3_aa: CASRAGLRGSNQPQHF
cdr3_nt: TGTGCCAGCAGAGCAGGGTTAAGGGGTTCTAATCAGCCCCAGCATTTT

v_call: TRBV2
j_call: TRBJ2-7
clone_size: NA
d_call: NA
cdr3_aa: CASTEGLIYEQYF
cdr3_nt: TGTGCCAGCACCGAGGGTCTTATATACGAGCAGTACTTC

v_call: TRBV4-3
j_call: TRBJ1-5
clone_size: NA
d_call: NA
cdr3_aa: CASSQVSGRNQPQHF
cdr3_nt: TGCGCCAGCAGCCAAGTTTCAGGTCGCAATCAGCCCCAGCATTTT

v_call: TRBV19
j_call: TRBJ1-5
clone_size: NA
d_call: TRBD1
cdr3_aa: CASSTTGTGNQPQHF
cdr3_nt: TGTGCCAGTAGTACGACAGGGACGGGCAATCAGCCCCAGCATTTT

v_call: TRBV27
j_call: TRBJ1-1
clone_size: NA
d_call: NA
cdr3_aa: CASSFPRTLNTEAFF
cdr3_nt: TGTGCCAGCAGTTTCCCCCGAACTCTGAACACTGAAGCTTTCTTT

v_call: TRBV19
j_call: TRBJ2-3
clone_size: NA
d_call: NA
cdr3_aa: CASSSPWGGASTDTQYF
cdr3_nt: TGTGCCAGTAGTTCCCCCTGGGGGGGGGCTAGCACAGATACGCAGTATTTT

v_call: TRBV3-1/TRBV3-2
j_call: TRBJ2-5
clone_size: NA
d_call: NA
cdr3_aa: CASSQVNIGVETQYF
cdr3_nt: TGTGCCAGCAGCCAAGTTAACATAGGGGTGGAGACCCAGTACTTC

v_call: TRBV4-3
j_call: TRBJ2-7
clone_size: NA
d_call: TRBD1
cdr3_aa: CASSQDRGYEQYF
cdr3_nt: TGCGCCAGCAGCCAGGACAGGGGCTACGAGCAGTACTTC

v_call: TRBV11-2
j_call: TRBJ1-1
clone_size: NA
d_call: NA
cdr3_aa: CASSSDGWQAFF
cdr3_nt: TGTGCCAGCAGCTCCGATGGCTGGCAAGCTTTCTTT

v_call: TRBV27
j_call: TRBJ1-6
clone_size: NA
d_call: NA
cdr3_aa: CASSLKGLGLPHNSPLHF
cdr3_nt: TGTGCCAGCAGTTTAAAGGGGCTAGGTCTCCCCCATAATTCACCCCTCCACTTT

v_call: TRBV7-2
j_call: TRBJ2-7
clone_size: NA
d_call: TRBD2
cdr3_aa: CASSAILGGGNEQYF
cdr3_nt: TGTGCCAGCAGCGCAATCCTCGGCGGGGGGAACGAGCAGTACTTC

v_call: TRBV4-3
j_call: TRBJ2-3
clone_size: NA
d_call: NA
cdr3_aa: CASSQDSGDTQYF
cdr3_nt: TGCGCCAGCAGCCAAGATTCGGGAGATACGCAGTATTTT

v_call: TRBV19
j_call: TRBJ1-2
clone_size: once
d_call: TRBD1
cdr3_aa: CASSPRQGARNYGYTF
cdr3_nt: TGTGCCAGTAGTCCAAGACAGGGGGCGCGAAACTATGGCTACACCTTC

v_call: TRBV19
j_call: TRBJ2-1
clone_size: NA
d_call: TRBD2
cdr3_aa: CASIRLAGDNEQFF
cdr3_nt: TGTGCCAGTATTAGACTAGCGGGGGACAATGAGCAGTTCTTC

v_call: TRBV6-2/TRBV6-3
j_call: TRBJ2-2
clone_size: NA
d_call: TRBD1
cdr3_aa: CASSPSGTGTTGELFF
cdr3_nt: TGTGCCAGCAGCCCTTCCGGGACAGGGACCACCGGGGAGCTGTTTTTT

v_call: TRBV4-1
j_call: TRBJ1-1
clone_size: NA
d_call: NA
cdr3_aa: CASSPLTGYTEAFF
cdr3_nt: TGCGCCAGCAGCCCACTAACAGGGTACACTGAAGCTTTCTTT

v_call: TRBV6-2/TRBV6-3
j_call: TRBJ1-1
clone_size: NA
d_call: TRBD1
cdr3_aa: CASSPQTGATEAFF
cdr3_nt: TGTGCCAGCAGCCCTCAGACAGGGGCCACTGAAGCTTTCTTT

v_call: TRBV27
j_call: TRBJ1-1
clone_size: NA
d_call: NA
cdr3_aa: CASSFSRVDTEAFF
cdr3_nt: TGTGCCAGCAGTTTCTCCAGGGTAGACACTGAAGCTTTCTTT

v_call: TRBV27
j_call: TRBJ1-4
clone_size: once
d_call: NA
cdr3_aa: CASSPVRGGEKLFF
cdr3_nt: TGTGCCAGCAGCCCCGTGAGGGGAGGTGAAAAACTGTTTTTT

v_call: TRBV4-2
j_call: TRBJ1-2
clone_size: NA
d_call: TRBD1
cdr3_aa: CASSLGTGESYGYTF
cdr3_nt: TGTGCCAGCAGCCTAGGCACAGGGGAATCCTATGGCTACACCTTC

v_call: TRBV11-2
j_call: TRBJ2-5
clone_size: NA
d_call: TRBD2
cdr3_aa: CASSLAQAGGQETQYF
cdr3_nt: TGTGCCAGCAGCTTAGCTCAAGCGGGGGGACAAGAGACCCAGTACTTC

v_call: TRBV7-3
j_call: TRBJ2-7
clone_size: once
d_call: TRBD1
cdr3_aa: CASSSRTGNEQYF
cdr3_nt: TGTGCCAGCAGCTCCCGGACAGGGAACGAGCAGTACTTC

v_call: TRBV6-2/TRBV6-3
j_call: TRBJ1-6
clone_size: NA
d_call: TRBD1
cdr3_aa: CASSPGQVVSPLHF
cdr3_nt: TGTGCCAGCAGCCCTGGACAGGTCGTCTCACCCCTCCACTTT

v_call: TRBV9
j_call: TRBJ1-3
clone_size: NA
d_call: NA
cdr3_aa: CASSVRGGSGNTIYF
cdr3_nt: TGTGCCAGCAGCGTAAGAGGGGGCTCTGGAAACACCATATATTTT

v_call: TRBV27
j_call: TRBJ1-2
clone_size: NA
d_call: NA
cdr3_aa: CASSLSTGSNYGYTF
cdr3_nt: TGTGCCAGCAGTTTATCTACAGGGTCTAACTATGGCTACACCTTC

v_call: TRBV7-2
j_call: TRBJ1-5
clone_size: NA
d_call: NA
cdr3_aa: CASSLAQGPQHF
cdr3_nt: TGTGCCAGCAGCTTAGCACAGGGGCCCCAGCATTTT

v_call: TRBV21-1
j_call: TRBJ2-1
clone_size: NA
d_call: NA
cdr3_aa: CASSKDKLGQGVYNEQFF
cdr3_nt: TGTGCCAGCAGCAAAGATAAGTTGGGACAGGGGGTGTACAATGAGCAGTTCTTC

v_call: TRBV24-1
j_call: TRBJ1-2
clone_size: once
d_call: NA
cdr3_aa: CATSDLETELYVYTF
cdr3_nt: TGTGCCACCAGTGATTTGGAGACAGAGTTGTATGTCTACACCTTC

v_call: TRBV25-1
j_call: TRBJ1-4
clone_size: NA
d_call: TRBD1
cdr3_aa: CASSGTGTGVEKLFF
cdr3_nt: TGTGCCAGCAGTGGAACAGGGACAGGGGTGGAAAAACTGTTTTTT

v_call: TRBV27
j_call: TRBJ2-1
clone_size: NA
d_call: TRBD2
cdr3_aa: CASSLGTSGGPYNEQFF
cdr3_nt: TGTGCCAGCAGTTTAGGGACTAGCGGGGGCCCCTACAATGAGCAGTTCTTC

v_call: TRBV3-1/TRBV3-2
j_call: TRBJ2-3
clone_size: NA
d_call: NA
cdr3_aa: CASSQLAPGVDTQYF
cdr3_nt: TGTGCCAGCAGCCAATTAGCGCCCGGGGTAGATACGCAGTATTTT

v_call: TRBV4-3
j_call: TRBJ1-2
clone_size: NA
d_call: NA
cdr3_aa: CASSQDLGGNINGYTF
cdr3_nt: TGCGCCAGCAGCCAAGATTTGGGAGGAAATATCAATGGCTACACCTTC

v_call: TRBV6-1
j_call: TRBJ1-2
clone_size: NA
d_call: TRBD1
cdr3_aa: CASSEALDRAYGYTF
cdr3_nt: TGTGCCAGCAGTGAAGCGCTCGACAGGGCCTATGGCTACACCTTC

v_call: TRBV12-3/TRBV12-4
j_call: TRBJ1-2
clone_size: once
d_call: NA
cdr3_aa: CASSLLTNYGYTF
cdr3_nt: TGTGCCAGCAGTTTACTTACTAACTATGGCTACACCTTC

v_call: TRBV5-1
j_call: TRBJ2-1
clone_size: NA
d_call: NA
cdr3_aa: CASSLAYSGYNEQFF
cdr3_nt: TGCGCCAGCAGCTTGGCCTACAGCGGCTACAATGAGCAGTTCTTC

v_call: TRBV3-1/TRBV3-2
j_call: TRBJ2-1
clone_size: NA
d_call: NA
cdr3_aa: CASSQLAEQFF
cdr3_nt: TGTGCCAGCAGCCAACTGGCTGAGCAGTTCTTC